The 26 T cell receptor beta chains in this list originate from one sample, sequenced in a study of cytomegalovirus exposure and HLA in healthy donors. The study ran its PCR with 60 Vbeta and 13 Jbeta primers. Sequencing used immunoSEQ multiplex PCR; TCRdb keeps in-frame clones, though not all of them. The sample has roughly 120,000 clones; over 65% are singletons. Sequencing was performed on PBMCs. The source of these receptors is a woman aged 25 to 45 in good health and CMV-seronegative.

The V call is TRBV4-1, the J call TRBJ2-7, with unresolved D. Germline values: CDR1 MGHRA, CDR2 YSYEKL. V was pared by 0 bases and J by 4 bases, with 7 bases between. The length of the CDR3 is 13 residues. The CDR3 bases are TGCGCCAGCAGCCAAGAGGTCGGGTACGAGCAGTACTTC. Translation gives CASSQEVGYEQYF.

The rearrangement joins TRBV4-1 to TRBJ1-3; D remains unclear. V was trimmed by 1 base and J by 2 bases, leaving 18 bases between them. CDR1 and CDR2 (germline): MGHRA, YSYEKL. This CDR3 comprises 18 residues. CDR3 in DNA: TGCGCCAGCAGCCAAGTTGATATGGGAGTTGTAGCTGGAAACACCATATATTTT. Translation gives CASSQVDMGVVAGNTIYF.

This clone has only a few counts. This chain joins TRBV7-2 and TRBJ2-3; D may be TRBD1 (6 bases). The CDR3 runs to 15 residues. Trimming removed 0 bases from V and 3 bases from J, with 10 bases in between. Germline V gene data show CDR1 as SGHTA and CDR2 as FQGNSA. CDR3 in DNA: TGTGCCAGCAGCTTAGCGGGGGCAAGTACAGATACGCAGTATTTT. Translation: CASSLAGASTDTQYF.

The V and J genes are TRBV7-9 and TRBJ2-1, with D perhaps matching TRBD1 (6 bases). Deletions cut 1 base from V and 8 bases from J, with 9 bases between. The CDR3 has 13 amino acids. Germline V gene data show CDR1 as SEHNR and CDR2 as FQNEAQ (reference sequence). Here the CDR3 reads CASSLGGPHEQFF. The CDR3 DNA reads TGTGCCAGCAGCTTAGGGGGGCCACATGAGCAGTTCTTC.

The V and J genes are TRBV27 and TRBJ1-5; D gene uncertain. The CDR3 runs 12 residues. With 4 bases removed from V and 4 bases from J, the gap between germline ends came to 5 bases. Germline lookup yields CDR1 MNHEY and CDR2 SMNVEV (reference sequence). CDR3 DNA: TGTGCCAGCAGTTCCAATAATCAGCCCCAGCATTTT. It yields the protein CASSSNNQPQHF.

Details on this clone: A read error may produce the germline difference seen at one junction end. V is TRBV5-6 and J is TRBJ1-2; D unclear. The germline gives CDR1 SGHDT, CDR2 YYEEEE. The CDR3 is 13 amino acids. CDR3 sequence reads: CASSLAAEGALFF. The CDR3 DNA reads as TGTGCCAGCAGCTTGGCCGCCGAGGGCGCTCTCTTCTTC.

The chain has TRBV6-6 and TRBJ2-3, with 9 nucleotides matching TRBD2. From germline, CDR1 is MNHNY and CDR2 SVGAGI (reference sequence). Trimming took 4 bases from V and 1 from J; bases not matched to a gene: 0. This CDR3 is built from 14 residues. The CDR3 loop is CASSSSGGTDTQYF. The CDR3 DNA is TGTGCCAGCAGTTCTAGCGGGGGCACAGATACGCAGTATTTT.

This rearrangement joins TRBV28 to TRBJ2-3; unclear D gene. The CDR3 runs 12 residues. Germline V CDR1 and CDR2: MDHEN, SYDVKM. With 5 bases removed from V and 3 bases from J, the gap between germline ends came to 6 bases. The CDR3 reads CASSPPTDTQYF. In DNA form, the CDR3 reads TGTGCCAGCAGTCCCCCAACAGATACGCAGTATTTT.

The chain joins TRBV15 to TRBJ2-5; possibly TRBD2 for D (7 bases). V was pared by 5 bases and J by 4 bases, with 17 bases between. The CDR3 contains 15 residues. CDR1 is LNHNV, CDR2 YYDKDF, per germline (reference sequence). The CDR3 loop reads CATSSPGGGLETQYF. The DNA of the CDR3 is TGTGCCACCAGCTCCCCTGGGGGGGGCCTAGAGACCCAGTACTTC.

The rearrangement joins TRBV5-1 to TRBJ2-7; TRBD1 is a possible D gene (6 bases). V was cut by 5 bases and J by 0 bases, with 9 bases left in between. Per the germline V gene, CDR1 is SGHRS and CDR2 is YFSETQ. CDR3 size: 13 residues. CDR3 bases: TGCGCCAGCAGACGACAGGACTCCTACGAGCAGTACTTC. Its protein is CASRRQDSYEQYF.

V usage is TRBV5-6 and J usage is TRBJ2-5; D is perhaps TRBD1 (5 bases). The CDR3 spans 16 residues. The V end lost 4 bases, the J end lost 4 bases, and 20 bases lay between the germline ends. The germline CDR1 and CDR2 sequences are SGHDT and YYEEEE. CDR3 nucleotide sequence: TGTGCCAGCAGCCACACCGTCAGGGCCCGGGTAGAGACCCAGTACTTC. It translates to CASSHTVRARVETQYF.

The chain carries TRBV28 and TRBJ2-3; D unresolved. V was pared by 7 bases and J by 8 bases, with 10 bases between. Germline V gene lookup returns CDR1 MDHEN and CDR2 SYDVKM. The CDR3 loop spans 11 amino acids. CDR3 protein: CASKSVGTQYF. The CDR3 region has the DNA TGTGCCAGCAAGTCGGTCGGTACGCAGTATTTT.

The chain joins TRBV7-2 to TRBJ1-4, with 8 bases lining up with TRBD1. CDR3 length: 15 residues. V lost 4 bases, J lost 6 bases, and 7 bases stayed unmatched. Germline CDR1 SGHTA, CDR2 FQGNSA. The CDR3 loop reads CASSSGQGGDEKLFF. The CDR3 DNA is TGTGCCAGCAGCTCCGGACAGGGCGGGGATGAAAAACTGTTTTTT. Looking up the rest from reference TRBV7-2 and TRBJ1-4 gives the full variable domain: GAGVSQSPSNKVTEKGKDVELRCDPISGHTALYWYRQSLGQGLEFLIYFQGNSAPDKSGLPSDRFSAERTGGSVSTLTIQRTQQEDSAVYLCASSSGQGGDEKLFFGSGTQLSVL.

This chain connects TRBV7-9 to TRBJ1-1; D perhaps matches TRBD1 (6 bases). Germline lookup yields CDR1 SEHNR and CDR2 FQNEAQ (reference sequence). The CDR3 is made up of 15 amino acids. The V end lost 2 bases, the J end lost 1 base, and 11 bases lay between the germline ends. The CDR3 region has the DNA TGTGCCAGCAGCTTACCTGGGACAAGGAACACTGAAGCTTTCTTT. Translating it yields CASSLPGTRNTEAFF.

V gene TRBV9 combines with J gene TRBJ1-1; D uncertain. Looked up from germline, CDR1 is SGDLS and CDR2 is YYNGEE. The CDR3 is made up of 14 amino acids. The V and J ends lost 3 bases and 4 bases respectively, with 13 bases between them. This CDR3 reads CASSDDGEATEAFF. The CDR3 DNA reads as TGTGCCAGCAGCGACGACGGAGAAGCCACTGAAGCTTTCTTT.

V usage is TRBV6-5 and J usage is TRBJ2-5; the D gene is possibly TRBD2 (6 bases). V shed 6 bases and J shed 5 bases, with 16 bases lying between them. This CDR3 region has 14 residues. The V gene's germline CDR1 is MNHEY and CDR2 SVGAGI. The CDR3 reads CASRPLEGWETQYF. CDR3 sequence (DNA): TGTGCCAGCAGACCTCTGGAGGGCTGGGAGACCCAGTACTTC.

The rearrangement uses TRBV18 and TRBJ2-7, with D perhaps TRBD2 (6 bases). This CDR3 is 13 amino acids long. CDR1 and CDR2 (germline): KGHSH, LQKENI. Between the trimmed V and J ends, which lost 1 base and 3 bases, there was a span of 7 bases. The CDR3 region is CASSPRLDYEQYF. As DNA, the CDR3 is TGTGCCAGCTCACCACGACTAGACTACGAGCAGTACTTC.

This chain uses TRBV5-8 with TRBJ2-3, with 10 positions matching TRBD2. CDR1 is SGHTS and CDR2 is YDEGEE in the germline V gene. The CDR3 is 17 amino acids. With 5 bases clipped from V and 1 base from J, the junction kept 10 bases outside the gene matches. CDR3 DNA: TGTGCCAGCAGAAGCGGGAGGGCCCCGGGCGGCACAGATACGCAGTATTTT. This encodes CASRSGRAPGGTDTQYF.

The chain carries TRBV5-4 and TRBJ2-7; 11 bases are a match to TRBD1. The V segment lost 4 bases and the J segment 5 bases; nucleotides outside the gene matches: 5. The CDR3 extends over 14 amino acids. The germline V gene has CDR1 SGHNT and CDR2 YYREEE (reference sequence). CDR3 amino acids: CASSPDRGRHEQYF. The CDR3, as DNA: TGTGCCAGCAGCCCGGACAGGGGGCGCCACGAGCAGTACTTC.

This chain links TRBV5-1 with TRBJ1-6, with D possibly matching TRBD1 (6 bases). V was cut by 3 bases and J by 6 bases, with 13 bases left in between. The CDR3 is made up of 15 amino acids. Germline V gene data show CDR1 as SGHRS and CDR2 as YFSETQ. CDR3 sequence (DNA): TGCGCCAGCAGCTCGGACAGTCCTTTTAATTCACCCCTCCACTTT. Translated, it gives CASSSDSPFNSPLHF.

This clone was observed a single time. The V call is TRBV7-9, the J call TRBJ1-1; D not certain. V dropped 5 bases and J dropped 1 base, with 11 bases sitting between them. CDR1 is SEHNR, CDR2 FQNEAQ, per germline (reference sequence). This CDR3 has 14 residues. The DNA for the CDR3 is TGTGCCAGCAGCCCGTCCGTGAGGAACACTGAAGCTTTCTTT. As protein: CASSPSVRNTEAFF.

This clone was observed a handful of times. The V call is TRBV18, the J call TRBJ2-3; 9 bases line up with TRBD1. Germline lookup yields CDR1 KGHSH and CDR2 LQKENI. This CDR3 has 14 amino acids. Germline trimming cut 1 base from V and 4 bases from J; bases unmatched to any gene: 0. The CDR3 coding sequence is TGTGCCAGCTCACCACGACAGGGGGCAGATACGCAGTATTTT. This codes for CASSPRQGADTQYF.

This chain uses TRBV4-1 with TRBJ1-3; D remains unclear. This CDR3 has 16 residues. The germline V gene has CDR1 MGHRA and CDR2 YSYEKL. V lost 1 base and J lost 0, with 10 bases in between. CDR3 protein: CASSQAHGYSGNTIYF. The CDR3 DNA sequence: TGCGCCAGCAGCCAAGCGCACGGGTACTCTGGAAACACCATATATTTT.

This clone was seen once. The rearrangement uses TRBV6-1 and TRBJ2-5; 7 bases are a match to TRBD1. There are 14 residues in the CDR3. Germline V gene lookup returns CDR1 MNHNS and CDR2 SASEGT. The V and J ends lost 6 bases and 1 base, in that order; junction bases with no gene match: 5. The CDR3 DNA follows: TGTGCCAGCAGCTTAGACAGGGTCCAAGAGACCCAGTACTTC. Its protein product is CASSLDRVQETQYF.

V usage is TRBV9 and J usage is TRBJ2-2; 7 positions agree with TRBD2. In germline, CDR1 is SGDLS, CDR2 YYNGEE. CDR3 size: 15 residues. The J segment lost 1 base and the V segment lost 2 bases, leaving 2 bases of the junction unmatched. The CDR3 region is CASSVLAENTGELFF. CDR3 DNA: TGTGCCAGCAGCGTCCTAGCGGAGAACACCGGGGAGCTGTTTTTT.

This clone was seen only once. CDR3 nucleotide sequence: TGCAGCGTTGAAGATTCGGGAGGCACTAGCGCAGCCTACGAGCAGTACTTC. Protein product: CSVEDSGGTSAAYEQYF. J is TRBJ2-5 and V is TRBV29-1, with 7 bases identical to TRBD2. The DNA end lines up better with TRBJ2-7; the J call may be wrong. This CDR3 region has 17 residues. In germline, CDR1 is SQVTM, CDR2 ANQGSEA.